Presented here are 7 T cell receptor beta chains from one specimen sequenced in a study of control samples from healthy donors and cancer patients. Method: immunoSEQ multiplex PCR; TCRdb's copy keeps in-frame clones and lacks some. The sample consists of 78,000 or so clones, roughly 90% of them appearing once. Sequencing was done on a sample of blood. The receptors stem from a woman in her fifties or sixties in good health.

This clone has a single count. The rearrangement links TRBV18 to TRBJ1-4; D remains ambiguous. The germline gives CDR1 KGHSH, CDR2 LQKENI. Trimming left V 4 bases short and J 5 bases short, with 11 bases between. This CDR3 is 14 amino acids long. The CDR3: CASSQGSTNEKLFF. The DNA of the CDR3 is TGTGCCAGCTCACAAGGCTCCACGAATGAAAAACTGTTTTTT.

This sequence joins TRBV3-1 (or the pseudogene TRBV3-2) and TRBJ2-1, with 7 nucleotides matching TRBD1. CDR3 length equals 16 residues. CDR1 and CDR2 (germline): LGHDT, YNNKEL (reference sequence). V lost 2 bases and J lost 7; bases outside the gene matches: 11. The CDR3, as DNA: TGTGCCAGCAGCCAAAGGCATGGACAGGCTTCAAATGAGCAGTTCTTC. Translated, it gives CASSQRHGQASNEQFF.

The chain carries TRBV4-1 and TRBJ2-1, with 16 positions matching TRBD2. Germline trimming cut 4 bases from V and 1 base from J; bases unmatched to any gene: 13. The V gene's germline CDR1 is MGHRA and CDR2 YSYEKL. The CDR3 consists of 21 residues. This chain's CDR3 is CASSPPPGGTSGGGSYNEQFF. For the CDR3, the DNA is TGCGCCAGCAGCCCCCCCCCGGGTGGGACTAGCGGGGGGGGTTCCTACAATGAGCAGTTCTTC.

V and J are TRBV18 and TRBJ1-1, with 7 bases identical to TRBD1. Germline V lookup: CDR1 KGHSH, CDR2 LQKENI. V was pared by 2 bases and J by 5 bases, with 8 bases of the junction left unmatched. This CDR3 spans 15 amino acids. As DNA, the CDR3 is TGTGCCAGCTCACCAATCCAGGGGGAGGGTACTGAAGCTTTCTTT. Residues: CASSPIQGEGTEAFF. The full variable domain, in which reference TRBV18 and TRBJ1-1 provide the parts outside the CDR3, is NAGVMQNPRHLVRRRGQEARLRCSPMKGHSHVYWYRQLPEEGLKFMVYLQKENIIDESGMPKERFSAEFPKEGPSILRIQQVVRGDSAAYFCASSPIQGEGTEAFFGQGTRLTVV.

J is TRBJ1-1 and V is TRBV5-8, with D perhaps TRBD1 (5 bases). CDR3 size: 13 residues. Trimming took off 3 bases at V and 5 bases at J, with 11 bases between the two ends. Germline V gene lookup returns CDR1 SGHTS and CDR2 YDEGEE. The CDR3 sequence: CASSSSGKTEAFF. In DNA, the CDR3 is TGTGCCAGCAGCTCTTCAGGGAAGACTGAAGCTTTCTTT.

The chain has TRBV30 and TRBJ2-1; D possibly corresponds to TRBD2 (6 bases). The CDR3 consists of 14 residues. Germline V CDR1 and CDR2: GTSNPN, SVGIG (reference sequence). Trimming pared 2 bases from V and 8 bases from J, leaving 16 bases between. For the CDR3, the DNA is TGTGCCTGGAGTCTGGGGGGATTAGTGGATGAGCAGTTCTTC. As protein: CAWSLGGLVDEQFF.

V is TRBV19 and J is TRBJ2-3; D is uncertain. CDR3 length: 17 residues. The germline CDR1 and CDR2 sequences are LNHDA and SQIVND (reference sequence). Deletions cut 4 bases from V and 5 bases from J, with 22 bases between. For the CDR3, the DNA is TGTGCCAGTAGTAGATATGGGCTCGGAACCTCCCTAGATACGCAGTATTTT. It translates to CASSRYGLGTSLDTQYF.